The sample holds one count of the clone carrying this T cell receptor beta chain. Its antigen remains unknown. Produced via immunoSEQ multiplex PCR; TCRdb's table is partial and in-frame only. The sample has approximately 72,000 clones, 80% to 90% seen once. The germline V and J ends were trimmed by 1 base and 5 bases, with 12 bases remaining between them. This CDR3 is 14 amino acids long. Germline CDR1 is SGHDN and CDR2 is FVKESK. Second-dose intervals near 4 or 12 weeks were combined. This sample stems from a study of T cell responses to AZD1222 COVID-19 vaccine. Findings and limits, study-wide: Repertoire sampling was restricted to post-peak T cell response timepoints. Variant regions that are unmutated are reportedly the target of nearly half of spike-specific TCRs. Vaccine-associated CD4 TCRs ranged over spike, dominating at 160-218 and 743-854.

This sequence originates from an adult who received the AZD1222 COVID-19 vaccine. V gene TRBV14 combines with J gene TRBJ2-7, with D perhaps TRBD2 (6 bases). Sample: peripheral blood, taken 28 days after the second AZD1222 dose. The chain's CDR3 is CASSQVKLADEQYF. The CDR3 bases are TGTGCCAGCAGCCAAGTCAAACTAGCAGACGAGCAGTACTTC. The full variable domain, with the rest looked up from reference TRBV14 and TRBJ2-7, is EAGVTQFPSHSVIEKGQTVTLRCDPISGHDNLYWYRRVMGKEIKFLLHFVKESKQDESGMPNNRFLAERTGGTYSTLKVQPAELEDSGVYFCASSQVKLADEQYFGPGTRLTVT.